The next 14 T cell receptor beta chains were all read from a single sample in a study of blood T cells in healthy people across ages. Primed by a sample-barcoded 5' primer and a J-beta primer mix, a second PCR proceeded for roughly 7 to 11 cycles. TCRdb reprocessed the 5' RACE reads via MiXCR and lists one record per CDR3 protein. The sample holds 1.5 million to 2 million distinct CDR3 sequences, 28% seen once. The sample consisted of blood. These TCRs come from a woman younger than 45 in good health.

The gene calls are TRBV20-1 and TRBJ1-5, with D uncertain. V lost 3 bases, J lost 1 base, and 13 bases lay in between. This CDR3 is 15 amino acids long. Germline-derived CDR1 and CDR2 are DFQATT and SNEGSKA (reference sequence). The CDR3 DNA is TGCAGTGCTAGGGCCGCAGGAAGCAGCAATCAGCCCCAGCATTTT. Protein product: CSARAAGSSNQPQHF.

This sequence joins TRBV4-1 and TRBJ1-1; D is ambiguous. The CDR3 length is 19 residues. Trimming stripped 1 base from V and 0 bases from J, with 21 bases between. Per germline, CDR1 MGHRA and CDR2 YSYEKL. CDR3 loop: CASSQGRKAGRKLNTEAFF. The CDR3 DNA reads TGCGCCAGCAGCCAAGGGCGAAAGGCCGGACGAAAATTGAACACTGAAGCTTTCTTT.

Concerning this clonotype itself: This may arise from a read error, as a much more abundant clone is one base away. The J gene is TRBJ2-5, the V gene TRBV12-3 or TRBV12-4; D unresolved. This CDR3 has 17 residues. CDR3 amino acids: CAGSFRGRRNKEETQYF. The CDR3 nucleotides are TGTGCCGGCAGTTTTCGTGGACGACGTAACAAAGAAGAGACCCAGTACTTC.

This rearrangement joins TRBV2 to TRBJ1-1, with D unresolved. The CDR3 has 14 residues. The germline gives CDR1 SNHLY, CDR2 FYNNEI. Deletions cut 2 bases from V and 2 bases from J, with 9 bases between. In DNA, the CDR3 is TGTGCCAGCAGTGAATTAGAGGTCAACACTGAAGCTTTCTTT. As protein: CASSELEVNTEAFF. The full variable domain, in which reference TRBV2 and TRBJ1-1 provide the parts outside the CDR3, is EPEVTQTPSHQVTQMGQEVILRCVPISNHLYFYWYRQILGQKVEFLVSFYNNEISEKSEIFDDQFSVERPDGSNFTLKIRSTKLEDSAMYFCASSELEVNTEAFFGQGTRLTVV.

The genes are TRBV29-1 and TRBJ2-1, with TRBD1 matching 8 bases. Germline assignment: CDR1 SQVTM and CDR2 ANQGSEA. Unmatched junction bases numbered 18, after V lost 7 bases and J lost 10 bases. CDR3 length: 15 amino acids. The DNA of the CDR3 is TGCAGCGGGGTGGGGGTAGGACAGGGCCTTGGCGAGCAGTTCTTC. Protein product: CSGVGVGQGLGEQFF.

This chain links TRBV11-3 with TRBJ2-4; D tentatively fits TRBD1 or TRBD2 (5 bases each). Looked up from germline, CDR1 is SGHNT and CDR2 is YENEEA. Trimming removed 5 bases at V and 8 bases at J, with 13 bases between. There are 13 residues in the CDR3. In DNA form, the CDR3 reads TGTGCCAGCAGCGTCGGGGACGGCGACATTCAGTACTTC. Translated: CASSVGDGDIQYF.

This clonotype has just a few counts. V and J are TRBV15 and TRBJ1-2; D uncertain. CDR1 is LNHNV, CDR2 YYDKDF, per germline (reference sequence). There are 13 residues in the CDR3. V lost 9 bases and J 8 bases, leaving 19 bases between the germline ends. The CDR3 region is CATSDGLWQGYTF. CDR3 sequence (DNA): TGTGCCACTTCAGACGGTCTTTGGCAGGGCTACACCTTC.

CDR3: CASSEPGGAGEKLFF. The CDR3 DNA follows: TGTGCCAGCAGTGAACCAGGGGGCGCGGGTGAAAAACTGTTTTTT. V usage is TRBV25-1 and J usage is TRBJ1-4, with 8 bases identical to TRBD1. The CDR3 is 15 amino acids. Germline V gives CDR1 MGHDK, CDR2 SYGVNS. V gave up 2 bases and J gave up 7 bases; unmatched junction bases: 6. The whole variable domain, filled in from reference TRBV25-1 and TRBJ1-4, reads EADIYQTPRYLVIGTGKKITLECSQTMGHDKMYWYQQDPGMELHLIHYSYGVNSTEKGDLSSESTVSRIRTEHFPLTLESARPSHTSQYLCASSEPGGAGEKLFFGSGTQLSVL.

The chain recombines TRBV20-1 with TRBJ2-3; no definite D call. CDR1 is DFQATT and CDR2 is SNEGSKA in the germline V gene (reference sequence). This CDR3 region has 15 residues. Trimming took off 2 bases at V and 1 base at J, with 13 bases between the two ends. CDR3: CSARPFFGGTDTQYF. CDR3 nucleotide sequence: TGCAGTGCTAGACCCTTTTTCGGAGGCACAGATACGCAGTATTTT.

This clonotype appeared a few times. V is TRBV6-5 and J is TRBJ1-2; TRBD1 is a possible D gene (6 bases). Germline V gives CDR1 MNHEY, CDR2 SVGAGI. Trimming removed 5 bases at V and 5 bases at J, with 9 bases between. The CDR3 spans 12 residues. The CDR3 protein is CASSGTQYGYTF. The DNA of the CDR3 is TGTGCCAGCAGTGGGACACAGTATGGCTACACCTTC.

This clonotype was detected only a few times. The chain joins TRBV5-1 to TRBJ1-4, with D perhaps TRBD1 (5 bases). Germline V CDR1 and CDR2: SGHRS, YFSETQ. Trimming shortened V by 4 bases and J by 1 base, and 17 bases separated the two germline ends. This CDR3 region has 17 residues. CDR3 residues: CASSQPEQGRTNEKLFF. The CDR3, as DNA: TGCGCCAGCAGCCAACCCGAGCAGGGCAGAACTAATGAAAAACTGTTTTTT.

V gene TRBV20-1 combines with J gene TRBJ1-3, with a possible D match to TRBD1 (6 bases). Germline V gene sequence: CDR1 DFQATT, CDR2 SNEGSKA (reference sequence). This CDR3 spans 13 amino acids. The ends were cut back, 6 bases at V and 3 bases at J, with 12 bases in the middle. The CDR3: CSAKRGHGNTIYF. CDR3 nucleotides: TGCAGTGCCAAACGGGGACATGGAAACACCATATATTTT.

The chain links TRBV28 to TRBJ2-7; 12 bases line up with TRBD2. The J call may be wrong; the DNA end is better matched by TRBJ2-5. The CDR3 sequence is 19 residues long. Germline V lookup: CDR1 MDHEN, CDR2 SYDVKM. The CDR3 spells CASSPAPGLAGPRRETQYF. The CDR3 DNA reads as TGTGCCAGCAGCCCCGCTCCGGGACTAGCGGGCCCTCGGCGAGAGACCCAGTACTTC.

This clonotype was recorded a few times. DNA for the CDR3: TGTGCCAGCAGCGTAGTGAGCGGGAGCTTCCATGAGCAGTTCTTC. It yields the protein CASSVVSGSFHEQFF. The chain joins TRBV9 to TRBJ2-1; 8 bases line up with TRBD2. This CDR3 is built from 15 residues. The J segment lost 8 bases and the V segment lost 0 bases, leaving 7 bases of the junction unmatched. Germline V gene lookup returns CDR1 SGDLS and CDR2 YYNGEE.